This T cell receptor (beta chain) comes out of a study of shared clonotypes between healthy human individuals. General study findings and limits: Naive CD4 clonotype sharing across several donors was 5% to 6%. Rarefaction showed sorted-subset sequencing was incomplete despite large depth. Investigators collected only blood, and repertoires in tissues likely differ.

CDR3 size: 15 residues. J lost 3 bases, V lost 5 bases, and 5 bases had no gene match. Germline lookup yields CDR1 MDHEN and CDR2 SYDVKM. This clone was found once. Its target is not known. Sequencing was performed with immunoSEQ multiplex PCR; in TCRdb, only in-frame clones are kept and a portion is missing. The table records about 1.5 million clones, nearly 99% of them present only once. This TCR derives from a man aged 30 to 39 in good health. Sequenced input: naive CD4+ T cells sorted from blood. Subset indicated: CD45RA+ positively selected. The chain is built from TRBV28 and TRBJ2-3, with 10 bases lining up with TRBD2. The CDR3 nucleotides are TGTGCCAGCAGTAAGAGCGGGAGGGGGACAGATACGCAGTATTTT. Translation gives CASSKSGRGTDTQYF.